This T cell receptor beta chain was sequenced in a study of blood T cell repertoires in COVID-19. Study overall: The analysed material was cDNA or gDNA that came from T cells, B-cell-depleted T cells, or PBMCs.

From germline, CDR1 is SGHDT and CDR2 YYEEEE. The CDR3 runs 17 residues. J lost 2 bases, V lost 0 bases, and 5 bases had no gene match. Clones were sequenced by immunoSEQ multiplex PCR, and TCRdb holds only the in-frame ones, with some missing. The sample carries over 200,000 clones, 84% recorded once. Sequencing was performed on peripheral blood. The chain has TRBV5-6 and TRBJ2-2; TRBD2 aligns across 9 bases. The TCR originated in a man aged 45-60 years with active or convalescent COVID-19. This CDR3 is CASSLGAGGHNTGELFF. The CDR3 DNA follows: TGTGCCAGCAGCTTGGGAGCGGGGGGCCACAACACCGGGGAGCTGTTTTTT.